This T cell receptor beta chain originates from a study of immune cell composition in non-small cell lung cancer. Produced via immunoSEQ multiplex PCR; TCRdb's table is partial and in-frame only. The table records about 4,500 clones, about three quarters of them present only once. Normal lung was sampled as far from the tumour as possible, at least 3 cm. Frozen unsorted single-cell suspensions supplied the genomic DNA. CDR1 is LNHDA, CDR2 SQIVND, per germline (reference sequence). The length of the CDR3 is 16 residues. J gave up 3 bases and V 3 bases, and 5 bases lay outside the gene matches. The V gene is TRBV19, the J gene TRBJ1-5, with 10 bases that match TRBD1. This TCR came from a human donor with non-small cell lung cancer. What was sequenced was non-adjacent lung tissue. The CDR3 sequence is CASSIRGQGNNQPQHF. In nucleotides, the CDR3 is TGTGCCAGTAGTATTAGGGGACAGGGGAACAATCAGCCCCAGCATTTT.